The 8 T cell receptor beta chains given below trace back to one sample, sequenced in a study of blood T cell repertoires in COVID-19 (dated by TCRdb to the early 2020s). The library was built by means of the immunoSEQ multiplex PCR assay. What TCRdb holds here is the immuneACCESS table cut down to in-frame rearrangements. Part of the clones is not present; checked against another copy, under half of the missing clones reflect an unresolved V gene, and the others are unexplained. For this sample the table gives tens of thousands of clones, of which approximately 80% were detected only once. Approximately 6% of the sample belongs to the ten largest clones. Sequenced: peripheral blood. These receptors originate from a man between 65 and 85 years old with COVID-19, enrolled during active disease.

The chain is built from TRBV28 and TRBJ2-7; possible D gene TRBD2, 5 bases. The CDR3 is 13 amino acids. The V and J ends lost 6 bases and 9 bases respectively, with 18 bases between them. The germline gives CDR1 MDHEN, CDR2 SYDVKM. The CDR3 DNA follows: TGTGCCAGCAGCTCGGGTTATGGGAGTCGGCAGTACTTC. Its translation is CASSSGYGSRQYF. Full variable domain (remainder filled in from reference TRBV28 and TRBJ2-7): DVKVTQSSRYLVKRTGEKVFLECVQDMDHENMFWYRQDPGLGLRLIYFSYDVKMKEKGDIPEGYSVSREKKERFSLILESASTNQTSMYLCASSSGYGSRQYFGPGTRLTVT.

The J gene is TRBJ1-3, the V gene TRBV28; D is unclear. Trimming removed 2 bases from V and 0 bases from J, with 8 bases in between. Looked up from germline, CDR1 is MDHEN and CDR2 is SYDVKM. The CDR3 extends over 15 amino acids. In DNA form, the CDR3 reads TGTGCCAGCAGTTTAATGCAGTTCTCTGGAAACACCATATATTTT. Translation: CASSLMQFSGNTIYF.

The V and J genes are TRBV12-3 or TRBV12-4 and TRBJ1-1; D is undetermined. Trimming stripped 3 bases from V and 2 bases from J, with 7 bases between. This CDR3 has 13 residues. Here the CDR3 DNA reads TGTGCCAGCAGTTTTGAGGCAAACACTGAAGCTTTCTTT. It yields the protein CASSFEANTEAFF.

The genes are TRBV2 and TRBJ2-1; possible D gene TRBD1, 6 bases. The CDR3 has 14 residues. CDR1 is SNHLY and CDR2 is FYNNEI in the germline V gene. Trimming cost V 6 bases and J 4 bases, with 13 bases left between them. The CDR3 bases are TGTGCCAGCAGGGGGGCAGGGCGGTACAATGAGCAGTTCTTC. It codes for CASRGAGRYNEQFF.

The rearrangement joins TRBV5-4 to TRBJ2-1; 7 nucleotides line up with TRBD2. This CDR3 spans 15 amino acids. Germline V gives CDR1 SGHNT, CDR2 YYREEE (reference sequence). The junction had 9 bases not matched to a gene; V was cut back by 2 bases and J by 7 bases. CDR3 bases: TGTGCCAGCAGCTTTAAATCGGGGGGTCGGAATGAGCAGTTCTTC. Translation gives CASSFKSGGRNEQFF.

The chain couples TRBV6-2 or TRBV6-3 to TRBJ2-1, with 13 bases that match TRBD2. There are 15 residues in the CDR3. V was pared by 4 bases and J by 7 bases, with 4 bases of the junction left unmatched. Germline V CDR1 and CDR2: MNHEY, SVGEGT. The chain's CDR3 is CASSSGTSGTNEQFF. In DNA form, the CDR3 reads TGTGCCAGCAGTTCCGGGACTAGCGGGACTAATGAGCAGTTCTTC.

This sequence joins TRBV15 and TRBJ2-7, with 7 bases that match TRBD2. The junction had 11 bases not matched to a gene; V was cut back by 0 bases and J by 6 bases. From germline, CDR1 is LNHNV and CDR2 YYDKDF (reference sequence). CDR3 length equals 16 residues. The CDR3 protein is CATSRDLSAGVREQYF. For the CDR3, the DNA is TGTGCCACCAGCAGAGATCTTTCTGCGGGAGTCCGCGAGCAGTACTTC.

This chain connects TRBV4-3 to TRBJ2-2, with 9 bases matching TRBD1. V was pared by 0 bases and J by 3 bases, with 17 bases of the junction left unmatched. CDR3 length: 21 amino acids. Per germline, CDR1 LGHNA and CDR2 YSLEER. The CDR3 is CASSQDRGDLLGTGHTGELFF. For the CDR3, the DNA is TGCGCCAGCAGCCAAGATCGAGGTGATCTTCTGGGGACAGGGCACACCGGGGAGCTGTTTTTT.